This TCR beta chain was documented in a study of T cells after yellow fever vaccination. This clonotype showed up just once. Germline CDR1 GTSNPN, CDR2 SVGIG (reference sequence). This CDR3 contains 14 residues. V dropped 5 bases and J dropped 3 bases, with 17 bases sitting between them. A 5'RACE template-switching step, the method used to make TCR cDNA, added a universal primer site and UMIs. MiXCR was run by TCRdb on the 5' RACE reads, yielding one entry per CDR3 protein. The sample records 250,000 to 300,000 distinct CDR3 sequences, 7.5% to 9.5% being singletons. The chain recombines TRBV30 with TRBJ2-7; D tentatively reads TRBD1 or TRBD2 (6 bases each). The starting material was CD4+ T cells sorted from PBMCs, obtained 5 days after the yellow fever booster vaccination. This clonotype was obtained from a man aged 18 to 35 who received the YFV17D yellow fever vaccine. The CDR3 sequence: CAWGGQSGVYEQYF. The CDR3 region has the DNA TGTGCCTGGGGTGGACAGTCGGGGGTCTACGAGCAGTACTTC.